This paragraph reports one T cell receptor beta chain. Its antigen is currently unknown. 5'RACE template switching produced TCR cDNA carrying a universal primer site and UMIs. MiXCR was run by TCRdb on the 5' RACE reads, yielding one entry per CDR3 protein. Here the sample spans roughly 99,000 distinct CDR3 sequences, around 5.5% being singletons. The data stem from a study of T cells after yellow fever vaccination. The overall study: SMART-Seq v4 Ultra Low Input served to prepare low-cell-number fractions. Study results and limitations: Weaker overall was a secondary response that nonetheless peaked faster, on day 5 versus 15. From the bulk population, abundant clonotypes could contaminate and appear within FACS-sorted repertoires.

V was cut by 8 bases and J by 5 bases, with 18 bases left in between. This CDR3 has 14 residues. Germline CDR1 is MNHEY and CDR2 is SMNVEV (reference sequence). The specimen was CD8+ T cells sorted from PBMCs, collected 10 days after the yellow fever booster vaccination. The origin of this receptor is a man in his late teens or twenties who received the YFV17D yellow fever vaccine. The chain uses TRBV27 and TRBJ2-5; possibly TRBD2 for D (7 bases). The CDR3 coding sequence is TGTGCCAGCGGCCCTAGGGGGGGGGTTGAGACCCAGTACTTC. Protein: CASGPRGGVETQYF.